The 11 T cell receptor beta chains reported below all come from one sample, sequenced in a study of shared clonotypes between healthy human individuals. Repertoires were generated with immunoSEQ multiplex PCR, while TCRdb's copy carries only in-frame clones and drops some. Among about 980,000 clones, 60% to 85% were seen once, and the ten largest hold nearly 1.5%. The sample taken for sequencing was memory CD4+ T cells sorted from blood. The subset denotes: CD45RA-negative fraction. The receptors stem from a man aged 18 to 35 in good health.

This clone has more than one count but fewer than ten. Here the CDR3 DNA reads TGTGCCATCAGTGGAACAGGGAGCACAGATACGCAGTATTTT. It is translated as CAISGTGSTDTQYF. The chain is built from TRBV10-3 and TRBJ2-3; TRBD1 is a possible D gene (6 bases). Germline assignment: CDR1 ENHRY and CDR2 SYGVKD. This CDR3 spans 14 amino acids. V was clipped by 4 bases and J by 0 bases, with 8 bases between them.

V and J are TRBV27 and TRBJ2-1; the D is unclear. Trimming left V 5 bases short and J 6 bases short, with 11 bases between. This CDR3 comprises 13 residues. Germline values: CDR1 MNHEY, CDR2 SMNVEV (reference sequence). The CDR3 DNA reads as TGTGCCAGCAGTCACTACGAGATCAATGAGCAGTTCTTC. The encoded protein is CASSHYEINEQFF.

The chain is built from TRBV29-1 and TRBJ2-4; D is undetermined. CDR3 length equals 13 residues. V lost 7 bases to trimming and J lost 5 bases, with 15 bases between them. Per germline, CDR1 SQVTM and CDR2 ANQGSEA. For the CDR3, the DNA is TGCAGCGCCGTTGGGGTGGGCCAAAACATTCAGTACTTC. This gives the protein CSAVGVGQNIQYF.

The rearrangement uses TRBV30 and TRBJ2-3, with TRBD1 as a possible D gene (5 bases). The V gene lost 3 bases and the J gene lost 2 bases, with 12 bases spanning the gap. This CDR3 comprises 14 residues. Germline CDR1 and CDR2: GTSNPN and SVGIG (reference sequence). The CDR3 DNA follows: TGTGCCTGGAGCCGACAGCACTTCACAGATACGCAGTATTTT. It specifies CAWSRQHFTDTQYF.

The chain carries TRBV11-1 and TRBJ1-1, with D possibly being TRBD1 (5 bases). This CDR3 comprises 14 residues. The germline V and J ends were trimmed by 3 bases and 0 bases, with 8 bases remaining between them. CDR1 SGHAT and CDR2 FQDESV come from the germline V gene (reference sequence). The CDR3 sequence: CASSLAGLNTEAFF. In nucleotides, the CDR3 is TGTGCCAGCAGCTTGGCAGGGTTGAACACTGAAGCTTTCTTT.

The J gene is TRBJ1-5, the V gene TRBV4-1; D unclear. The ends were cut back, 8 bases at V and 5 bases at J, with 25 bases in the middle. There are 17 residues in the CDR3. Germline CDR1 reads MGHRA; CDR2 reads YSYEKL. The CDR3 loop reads CASPLHAKGGRDQPQHF. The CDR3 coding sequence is TGCGCCAGCCCCCTCCACGCCAAGGGTGGTAGGGATCAGCCCCAGCATTTT.

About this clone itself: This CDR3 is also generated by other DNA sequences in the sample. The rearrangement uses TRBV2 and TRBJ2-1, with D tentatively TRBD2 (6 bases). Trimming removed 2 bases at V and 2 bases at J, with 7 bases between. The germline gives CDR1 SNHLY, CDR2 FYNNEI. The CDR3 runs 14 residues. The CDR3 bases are TGTGCCAGCAGTGAATCTAGCGCCTACAATGAGCAGTTCTTC. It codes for CASSESSAYNEQFF.

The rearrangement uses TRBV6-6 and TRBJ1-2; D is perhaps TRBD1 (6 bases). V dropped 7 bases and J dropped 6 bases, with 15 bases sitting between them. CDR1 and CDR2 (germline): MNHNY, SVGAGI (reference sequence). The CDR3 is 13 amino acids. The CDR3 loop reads CASTLEGVDGYTF. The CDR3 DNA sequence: TGTGCCAGCACCCTAGAGGGGGTGGATGGCTACACCTTC.

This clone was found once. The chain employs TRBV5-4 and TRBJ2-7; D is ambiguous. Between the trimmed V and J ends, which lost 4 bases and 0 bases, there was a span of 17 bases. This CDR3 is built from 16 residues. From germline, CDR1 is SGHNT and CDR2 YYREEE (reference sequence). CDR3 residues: CASSPPGPAHSYEQYF. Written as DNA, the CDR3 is TGTGCCAGCAGCCCACCGGGCCCCGCACACTCCTACGAGCAGTACTTC.

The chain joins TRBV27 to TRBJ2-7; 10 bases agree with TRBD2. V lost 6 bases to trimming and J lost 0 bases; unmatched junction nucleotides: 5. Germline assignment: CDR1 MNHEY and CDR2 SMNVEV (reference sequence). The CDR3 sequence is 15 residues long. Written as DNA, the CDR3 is TGTGCCAGCAGGCGGACTAGCGGAAGCTCCTACGAGCAGTACTTC. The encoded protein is CASRRTSGSSYEQYF.

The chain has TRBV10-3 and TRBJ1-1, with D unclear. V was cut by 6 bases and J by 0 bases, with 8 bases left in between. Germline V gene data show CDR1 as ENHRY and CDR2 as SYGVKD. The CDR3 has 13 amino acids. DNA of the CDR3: TGTGCCATCAGGCTAATGATGAACACTGAAGCTTTCTTT. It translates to CAIRLMMNTEAFF.